Below, 17 T cell receptor beta chains from the same sample are listed, as sequenced in a study of patients and donors after allogeneic stem cell transplantation. A single record per CDR3 protein comes from TCRdb applying MiXCR to the RT-PCR reads. The table includes approximately 99,000 distinct CDR3 sequences, 35% detected once. The sequenced sample consisted of blood, either unsorted or a sorted T cell fraction (not recorded which). These receptors were obtained from a human donor who was either an allogeneic HSCT recipient or a stem cell or donor lymphocyte infusion donor (not recorded which). It is not recorded whose cells these are; they may come from a transplant donor.

This clonotype was observed a few times. The chain couples TRBV6-5 to TRBJ1-2; 11 nucleotides line up with TRBD1. The ends lost 6 bases at V and 7 bases at J; junction bases unmatched: 4. The CDR3 has 13 amino acids. The germline V gene has CDR1 MNHEY and CDR2 SVGAGI. CDR3 residues: CASRRTGGPGYTF. The CDR3 nucleotides read TGTGCCAGCAGGCGGACAGGGGGCCCTGGCTACACCTTC.

This sequence joins TRBV27 and TRBJ2-7; D unclear. Germline V gene lookup returns CDR1 MNHEY and CDR2 SMNVEV (reference sequence). This CDR3 has 16 residues. V lost 8 bases to trimming and J lost 0 bases, with 20 bases between them. For the CDR3, the DNA is TGTGCCAGCTCAACGCAGAGGACCGAGAGCTCCTACGAGCAGTACTTC. Translating gives CASSTQRTESSYEQYF.

This clonotype was counted only a few times. CDR3 in amino acids: CSASREIEQYF. The CDR3 nucleotides read TGCAGTGCTTCGAGGGAGATTGAGCAGTACTTC. The chain uses TRBV20-1 and TRBJ2-7, with D possibly matching TRBD2 (5 bases). CDR1 is DFQATT and CDR2 is SNEGSKA in the germline V gene (reference sequence). The CDR3 totals 11 residues. With 5 bases removed from V and 7 bases from J, the gap between germline ends came to 12 bases.

This clonotype has only a few counts. The chain links TRBV12-3 or TRBV12-4 to TRBJ1-5; TRBD1 matches 7 bases. The CDR3 consists of 14 residues. Germline trimming cut 5 bases from V and 6 bases from J; bases unmatched to any gene: 7. The CDR3: CASSATGVVQPQHF. In DNA, the CDR3 is TGTGCCAGCAGTGCCACAGGGGTTGTTCAGCCCCAGCATTTT.

This CDR3 reads CASSPLGETQYF. In DNA, the CDR3 is TGTGCCAGCAGCCCACTAGGAGAGACCCAGTACTTC. The V gene is TRBV7-2, the J gene TRBJ2-5; D might be TRBD2 (5 bases). The V gene's germline CDR1 is SGHTA and CDR2 FQGNSA. V was pared by 5 bases and J by 4 bases, with 8 bases between. This CDR3 contains 12 residues.

The chain carries TRBV7-2 and TRBJ2-3; either TRBD1 or TRBD2 may supply D (6 bases each). Deletions cut 0 bases from V and 6 bases from J, with 13 bases between. This CDR3 spans 15 amino acids. Germline CDR1 is SGHTA and CDR2 is FQGNSA. The CDR3 DNA reads as TGTGCCAGCAGCTTAGCTGGAGGGGGGATTGATACGCAGTATTTT. Translated: CASSLAGGGIDTQYF.

The gene calls are TRBV6-2 or TRBV6-3 and TRBJ1-1; the match to TRBD1 covers 9 bases. Unmatched junction bases numbered 5, after V lost 7 bases and J lost 5 bases. Germline V gene sequence: CDR1 MNHEY, CDR2 SVGEGT. The CDR3 covers 13 residues. As DNA, the CDR3 is TGTGCCAGCAAGGGACAGGGAAAGACTGAAGCTTTCTTT. Translating gives CASKGQGKTEAFF.

V is TRBV7-9 and J is TRBJ2-5, with D tentatively TRBD2 (5 bases). The CDR3 is 13 amino acids. Trimming took off 4 bases at V and 0 bases at J, with 6 bases between the two ends. CDR1 SEHNR and CDR2 FQNEAQ come from the germline V gene (reference sequence). In DNA, the CDR3 is TGTGCCAGCAGCTCCGGGAACCAAGAGACCCAGTACTTC. The encoded protein is CASSSGNQETQYF. Full variable domain (outside the CDR3, taken from reference TRBV7-9 and TRBJ2-5): DTGVSQNPRHKITKRGQNVTFRCDPISEHNRLYWYRQTLGQGPEFLTYFQNEAQLEKSRLLSDRFSAERPKGSFSTLEIQRTEQGDSAMYLCASSSGNQETQYFGPGTRLLVL.

The chain is built from TRBV5-1 and TRBJ2-7; either TRBD1 or TRBD2 may supply D (6 bases each). Trimming took off 1 base at V and 0 bases at J, with 20 bases between the two ends. The CDR3 is 18 residues long. CDR1 and CDR2 (germline): SGHRS, YFSETQ. In DNA, the CDR3 is TGCGCCAGCAGCTTGCATCCCGGGGGCAGGGCGGCCTCCTACGAGCAGTACTTC. This gives the protein CASSLHPGGRAASYEQYF.

Only a few counts were recorded for this clonotype. The chain couples TRBV4-3 to TRBJ2-1; D call uncertain. Trimming took 3 bases from V and 1 from J, leaving 7 bases between them. The V gene's germline CDR1 is LGHNA and CDR2 YSLEER. This CDR3 spans 14 amino acids. The CDR3 DNA reads TGCGCCAGCAGCCATAGCAGGTCCTACAATGAGCAGTTCTTC. Protein product: CASSHSRSYNEQFF.

The chain employs TRBV7-9 and TRBJ1-6, with a tentative D call TRBD1 (5 bases). There are 15 residues in the CDR3. CDR1 SEHNR and CDR2 FQNEAQ come from the germline V gene (reference sequence). V was clipped by 1 base and J by 7 bases, with 11 bases between them. CDR3 coding DNA: TGTGCCAGCAGCTTAGGAGACAGCCCCAATTCACCCCTCCACTTT. This codes for CASSLGDSPNSPLHF.

The DNA of the CDR3 is TGTGCCAGCAGTTTAAGGTCGGGAGCGTACAATGAGCAGTTCTTC. This encodes CASSLRSGAYNEQFF. The rearrangement joins TRBV27 to TRBJ2-1, with D possibly matching TRBD2 (6 bases). Germline CDR1 MNHEY, CDR2 SMNVEV (reference sequence). The CDR3 covers 15 residues. Deletions cut 2 bases from V and 4 bases from J, with 12 bases between.

The chain is built from TRBV24-1 and TRBJ2-1; perhaps TRBD2 as D (5 bases). Germline CDR1 KGHDR, CDR2 SFDVKD. The CDR3 has 14 amino acids. V lost 0 bases, J lost 9 bases, and 11 bases lay in between. The CDR3 reads CATSDLYRDSEQFF. The CDR3 DNA sequence: TGTGCCACCAGTGATTTGTACCGGGATAGTGAGCAGTTCTTC.

This clonotype was detected only a few times. The chain carries TRBV6-5 and TRBJ2-2; weak D call: TRBD1 (5 bases). The V and J ends lost 7 bases and 6 bases respectively, with 18 bases between them. This CDR3 comprises 15 residues. The germline CDR1 and CDR2 sequences are MNHEY and SVGAGI. CDR3 sequence reads: CASTSRQGRAGELFF. The CDR3 DNA follows: TGTGCCAGCACCTCTAGGCAGGGAAGGGCCGGGGAGCTGTTTTTT.

The chain has TRBV9 and TRBJ1-2, with TRBD1 matching over 8 bases. Germline CDR1 SGDLS, CDR2 YYNGEE. There are 14 residues in the CDR3. Trimming at V came to 2 bases and at J to 8 bases, leaving 8 bases not matched to a gene. CDR3 amino acids: CASSVGRGQEGYTF. In DNA form, the CDR3 reads TGTGCCAGCAGCGTGGGCAGGGGGCAAGAGGGCTACACCTTC.

V gene TRBV5-6 combines with J gene TRBJ1-1; D remains ambiguous. The CDR3 covers 13 residues. V was trimmed by 0 bases and J by 4 bases, leaving 7 bases between them. Germline lookup yields CDR1 SGHDT and CDR2 YYEEEE. The CDR3 region is CASSLVVGTEAFF. In DNA, the CDR3 is TGTGCCAGCAGCTTGGTGGTTGGCACTGAAGCTTTCTTT.

This clonotype was detected a few times. V gene TRBV27 combines with J gene TRBJ2-5, with 11 bases aligning to TRBD2. The CDR3 loop spans 19 amino acids. The V segment lost 0 bases and the J segment 0 bases; nucleotides outside the gene matches: 9. The germline gives CDR1 MNHEY, CDR2 SMNVEV (reference sequence). The CDR3 DNA sequence: TGTGCCAGCAGTTTATCGGGGGGGGCTAGCGGGAGGTACCAAGAGACCCAGTACTTC. Its translation is CASSLSGGASGRYQETQYF.